This T cell receptor beta chain was captured in a study of blood T cell repertoires in COVID-19 (dated by TCRdb to 2020 to 2021). Turning to the overall study: Samples from collaborators originated in the United States, Italy and Spain and spanned both the acute and convalescent phases of COVID-19. The material from the prospective study consisted of cDNA or gDNA derived from T cells, B-cell-depleted T cells, or PBMCs. The dataset comprised deeply sampled blood TCRbeta repertoires from subjects exposed to, actively infected with, or recovered from COVID-19. A freely available public database, intended as a resource for researchers studying the immune response to SARS-CoV-2, is where the repertoires were released. A de-identified subject ID, COVID-19 status, age in years and sex were almost always included in the sample metadata. Samples came from the ongoing ImmuneRACE study (first 160 participants) plus 1,254 subjects from 6 global collaborators. Where available, HLA class I and class II types were taken from metadata supplied by the sample provider and were not determined by assay-based typing. Study-level results and caveats: The amount of clinical and demographic metadata varied by source and participant and was provided uncurated.

Comment on this clone: Its specific antigen is unknown. Per-nucleotide qualities are absent, and no much larger clonotype sits a single base away.

The collaborating institutions used their own protocols to collect whole blood in K2EDTA tubes. Collaborator samples were shipped for TCRbeta analysis as frozen whole blood, isolated PBMCs, or DNA extracted from either sample type. The immunoSEQ Assay, a bias-controlled multiplex PCR, was used to amplify TCRbeta CDR3 regions from genomic DNA. Turning to the authors' computational methods: Nucleated cell counts per sample were estimated from amplification of reference gene primers within the assay. To quantify the absolute abundance of each unique TCRbeta CDR3 rearrangement, sequence reads were collapsed and filtered. For each sample, productive Simpson clonality was calculated as the square root of Simpson's diversity index across productive rearrangements. TCRdb provides this immuneACCESS table in a form limited to in-frame rearrangements. Some clones are lacking; in checked studies, under half of them reflect an unresolved V gene, and why the rest are absent is not known. V and J calls and clone size follow that table, whereas D and trimming were derived from the DNA. Within this sample are about 160,000 clones, with 85% of them counted one time only. The ten largest account for approximately 3% of the sample.

CDR1 and CDR2 (SGDLS, YYNGEE) derive from the germline V gene. V and J are trimmed by 3 bases and 1 base, and the gene matches miss 7 bases of the junction. The CDR3 contains 16 residues, cysteine and phenylalanine counted. The CDR3 DNA has 48 bases and is translated from base 1. The sequenced sample consisted of peripheral blood. The chain was built from TRBV9 and TRBJ1-1, with 9 junctional bases fitting TRBD1. The sequence was obtained from a human donor with acute or convalescent COVID-19. The donor label of this sample is uncertain. The base sequence is TGTGCCAGCAGCGCGTTACAGGGGGCAACGAACACTGAAGCTTTCTTT. This gives the protein CASSALQGATNTEAFF.